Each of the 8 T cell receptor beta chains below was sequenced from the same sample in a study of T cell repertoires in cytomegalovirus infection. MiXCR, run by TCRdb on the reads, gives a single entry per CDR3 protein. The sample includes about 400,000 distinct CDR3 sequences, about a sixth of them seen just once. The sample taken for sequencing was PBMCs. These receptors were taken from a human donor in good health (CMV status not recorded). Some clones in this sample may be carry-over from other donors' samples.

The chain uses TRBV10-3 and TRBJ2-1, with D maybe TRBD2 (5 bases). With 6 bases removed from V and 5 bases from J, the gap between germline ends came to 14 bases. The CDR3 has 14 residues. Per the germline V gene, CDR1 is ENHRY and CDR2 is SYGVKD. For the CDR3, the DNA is TGTGCCATCAGGCAATCGGGGATCAACAATGAGCAGTTCTTC. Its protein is CAIRQSGINNEQFF.

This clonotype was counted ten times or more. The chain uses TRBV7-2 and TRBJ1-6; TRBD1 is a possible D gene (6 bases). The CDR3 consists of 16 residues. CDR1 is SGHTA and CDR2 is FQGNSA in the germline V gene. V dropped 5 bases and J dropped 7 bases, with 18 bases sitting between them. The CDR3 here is CASSRNRARLNSPLHF. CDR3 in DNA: TGTGCCAGCAGCCGGAACAGGGCGAGGTTAAATTCACCCCTCCACTTT. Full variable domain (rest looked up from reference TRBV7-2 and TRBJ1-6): GAGVSQSPSNKVTEKGKDVELRCDPISGHTALYWYRQSLGQGLEFLIYFQGNSAPDKSGLPSDRFSAERTGGSVSTLTIQRTQQEDSAVYLCASSRNRARLNSPLHFGNGTRLTVT.

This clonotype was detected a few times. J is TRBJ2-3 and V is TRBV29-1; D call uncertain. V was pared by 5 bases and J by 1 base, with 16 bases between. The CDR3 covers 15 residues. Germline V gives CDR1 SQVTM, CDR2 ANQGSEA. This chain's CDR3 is CSVLGGETRTDTQYF. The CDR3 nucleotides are TGCAGCGTTCTCGGTGGTGAGACACGCACAGATACGCAGTATTTT.

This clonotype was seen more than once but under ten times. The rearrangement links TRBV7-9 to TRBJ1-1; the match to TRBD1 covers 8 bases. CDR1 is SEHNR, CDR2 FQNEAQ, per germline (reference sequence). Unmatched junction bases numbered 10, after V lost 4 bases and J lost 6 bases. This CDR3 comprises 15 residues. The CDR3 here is CASSYPGQGRAEAFF. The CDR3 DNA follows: TGTGCCAGCAGCTACCCCGGACAGGGTAGGGCTGAAGCTTTCTTT.

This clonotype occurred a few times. For the CDR3, the DNA is TGTGCCAGCAGTGAAAAACGGGTACGACTAGCGGGGGGAAATGAGCAGTTCTTC. Protein: CASSEKRVRLAGGNEQFF. The chain joins TRBV2 to TRBJ2-1, with TRBD2 matching over 13 bases. V lost 2 bases and J lost 7; bases outside the gene matches: 11. Per germline, CDR1 SNHLY and CDR2 FYNNEI. The CDR3 spans 18 residues.

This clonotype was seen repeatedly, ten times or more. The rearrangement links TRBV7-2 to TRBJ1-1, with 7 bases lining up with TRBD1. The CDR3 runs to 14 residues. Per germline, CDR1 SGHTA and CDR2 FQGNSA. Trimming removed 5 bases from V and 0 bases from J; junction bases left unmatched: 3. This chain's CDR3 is CASSGDSLNTEAFF. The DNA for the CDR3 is TGTGCCAGCAGCGGGGACAGCCTGAACACTGAAGCTTTCTTT.

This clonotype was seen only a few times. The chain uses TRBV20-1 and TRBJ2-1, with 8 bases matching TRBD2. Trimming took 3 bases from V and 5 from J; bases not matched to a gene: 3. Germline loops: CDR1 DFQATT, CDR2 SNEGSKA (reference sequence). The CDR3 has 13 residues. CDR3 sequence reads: CSASGGAHNEQFF. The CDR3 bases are TGCAGTGCTAGCGGGGGGGCCCACAATGAGCAGTTCTTC.

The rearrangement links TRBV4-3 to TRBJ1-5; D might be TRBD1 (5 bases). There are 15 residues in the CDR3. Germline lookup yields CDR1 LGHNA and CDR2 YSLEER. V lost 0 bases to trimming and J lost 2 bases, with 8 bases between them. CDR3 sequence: CASSQDGGGNQPQHF. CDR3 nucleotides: TGCGCCAGCAGCCAAGATGGGGGAGGCAATCAGCCCCAGCATTTT.